This is a list of T cell receptor beta chains from one sample in a study of CD8+ T cells in alopecia areata. Libraries were prepared by immunoSEQ multiplex PCR; TCRdb keeps only in-frame clonotypes and omits some of them. Here the sample spans approximately 150,000 clones, about 60% being singletons. The sample taken for sequencing was CD4+ T cells sorted from blood. The receptors here all came from a human donor in good health. Each CDR3 is given with its conserved first and last residue. Fields, in order: clone size, D gene, V gene, J gene, CDR3 DNA, CDR3 protein. The D gene is left open where the match is weak. Clone sizes are given selectively: once, few, many, or a class where the clone is expanded.

clone size: .; D gene: .; V gene: TRBV7-9; J gene: TRBJ2-1; CDR3 DNA: TGTGCCAGCAGCCTTGGACACTCCTACAATGAGCAGTTCTTC; CDR3 protein: CASSLGHSYNEQFF
clone size: .; D gene: TRBD1; V gene: TRBV29-1; J gene: TRBJ2-1; CDR3 DNA: TGCAGCGTTGAAGACCTCGGACAGGGGGCTCCCGGTGAGCAGTTCTTC; CDR3 protein: CSVEDLGQGAPGEQFF
clone size: .; D gene: TRBD2; V gene: TRBV29-1; J gene: TRBJ2-7; CDR3 DNA: TGCAGCGTTAGACTAGCGGGGCCCTACGAGCAGTACTTC; CDR3 protein: CSVRLAGPYEQYF
clone size: .; D gene: .; V gene: TRBV30; J gene: TRBJ1-1; CDR3 DNA: TGTGCCTGGGATGTGGCGAACACTGAAGCTTTCTTT; CDR3 protein: CAWDVANTEAFF
clone size: .; D gene: .; V gene: TRBV7-3; J gene: TRBJ2-6; CDR3 DNA: TGTGCCAGCGGCCAGGGGACCGGGGCCAACGTCCTGACTTTC; CDR3 protein: CASGQGTGANVLTF
clone size: .; D gene: .; V gene: TRBV2; J gene: TRBJ2-7; CDR3 DNA: TGTGCCAGCAGTGCGGGACCCCCAGCCTACGAGCAGTACTTC; CDR3 protein: CASSAGPPAYEQYF
clone size: .; D gene: .; V gene: TRBV19; J gene: TRBJ2-7; CDR3 DNA: TGTGCCAGTAGTAGGGACGGAGACTCCTACGAGCAGTACTTC; CDR3 protein: CASSRDGDSYEQYF
clone size: few; D gene: .; V gene: TRBV7-9; J gene: TRBJ2-7; CDR3 DNA: TGTGCCAGCAGCTGGGGGGACAGATACGAGCAGTACTTC; CDR3 protein: CASSWGDRYEQYF
clone size: .; D gene: TRBD2; V gene: TRBV5-1; J gene: TRBJ2-2; CDR3 DNA: TGCGCCAGCACGGAGCGGGAGCCGTACACCGGGGAGCTGTTTTTT; CDR3 protein: CASTEREPYTGELFF
clone size: few; D gene: .; V gene: TRBV18; J gene: TRBJ2-7; CDR3 DNA: TGTGCCAGCTCACCTGGAAACCCCTACGGGCAGTACTTC; CDR3 protein: CASSPGNPYGQYF